This entry concerns a single T cell receptor (beta chain). This clonotype occurred a few times. Its target antigen remains unknown. No much larger clone is present one base from it, and per-base qualities are unavailable. The data were taken from a study of T-cell reconstitution after alpha-beta-depleted transplantation in children (dated by TCRdb to the mid-2010s). Background for the entire study: Using TCR repertoire profiling, the study quantitatively followed how T-cell immune reconstitution unfolded in children after TCRalphabeta/CD19-depleted allogeneic hematopoietic cell transplantation.

CDR1 and CDR2 (LNHDA, SQIVND) derive from the germline V gene (reference sequence). Measured from the cysteine to the phenylalanine, the CDR3 is 13 residues long. Only CDR3 DNA remains: 39 bases, in frame from the first base. V sheds 4 bases and J sheds 9 bases, leaving 13 bases between their ends. Preparation of the library involved PCR. The sequencing machine was an Illumina HiSeq 2500. TCR libraries were prepared with molecular barcoding, using unique molecular identifiers to normalize TCRbeta repertoire quantification. The public reads were run again by TCRdb, first through fastp at Q25 and then through MiXCR, and only productive beta chains were kept. Rows matching on CDR3 protein sequence are summarized as one entry with the most common DNA and genes. This sample holds over 550,000 distinct CDR3 sequences; approximately 10% were observed only once. 4% of the sample is held by the ten biggest clonotypes.

The sequence is built from TRBV19 and TRBJ1-5; a tentative D call is TRBD1 (5 bases match). The sequences come from PBMCs from the stem cell graft donor, collected from the stem cell graft. This receptor was obtained from a human donor who donated a stem cell graft to a child with acute myeloid leukemia. The CDR3 sequence is CASSTPGPAPQHF. The DNA sequence follows: TGTGCCAGTAGTACACCGGGGCCGGCGCCCCAGCATTTT.